This T cell receptor (beta chain) was sequenced for a study of blood T cell repertoires in COVID-19. Study information: The United States, Italy and Spain were the sources of the acute and convalescent COVID-19 samples. The cDNA or gDNA used as material had been derived from T cells, B-cell-depleted T cells, or PBMCs.

The study recruited people aged 18 to 89 years across 20 to 30 US areas. Each participant's cohort was designated according to participant-reported clinical history. Produced via immunoSEQ multiplex PCR; TCRdb's table is partial and in-frame only. The sample consists of approximately 320,000 clones, 90% of them appearing once. This TCR was recovered from a man in his sixties who had recovered from COVID-19. The sequencing sample was made of PBMCs or T cells enriched from blood (not recorded which).

The DNA of the CDR3 is TGTGCCAGCAGCCTAGACAGGGGGTATGGCTACACCTTC. Its protein is CASSLDRGYGYTF. The chain links TRBV4-2 to TRBJ1-2; 9 nucleotides line up with TRBD1. The CDR3 sequence is 13 residues long. V shed 4 bases and J 5 bases; nucleotides not matched to a gene: 2. The V gene's germline CDR1 is LGHNA and CDR2 YNFKEQ.